This TCR beta chain was sequenced in a study of technical replicates of blood from a few donors. CDR3 length equals 14 residues. After removal of 2 bases from V and 2 bases from J, the junction contained 4 bases not matched to a gene. Germline-derived CDR1 and CDR2 are SGDLS and YYNGEE. Profiled with immunoSEQ multiplex PCR; TCRdb holds only in-frame clones, not every one. The data hold around 9,000 clones, with 91% observed a single time. The chain employs TRBV9 and TRBJ2-7; 7 nucleotides match TRBD2. This TCR came from a human donor in good health. Sequenced: PBMCs. The CDR3 bases are TGTGCCAGCAGCGTCGCGGGGGAGACCTACGAGCAGTACTTC. Translating it yields CASSVAGETYEQYF.